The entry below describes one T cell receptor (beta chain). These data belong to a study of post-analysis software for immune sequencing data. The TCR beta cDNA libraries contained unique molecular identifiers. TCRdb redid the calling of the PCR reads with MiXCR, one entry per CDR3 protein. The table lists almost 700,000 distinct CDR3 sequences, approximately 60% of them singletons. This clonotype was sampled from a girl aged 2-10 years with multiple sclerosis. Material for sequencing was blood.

The CDR3 is CASSLWSRGRDGNEQYF. CDR3 in DNA: TGTGCCAGCAGCTTATGGAGCAGGGGGCGAGACGGCAATGAGCAGTACTTC. V and J are TRBV7-2 and TRBJ2-7; 8 positions match TRBD1. This CDR3 contains 17 residues. From germline, CDR1 is SGHTA and CDR2 FQGNSA. With 2 bases clipped from V and 7 bases from J, the junction kept 16 bases outside the gene matches.